The 4 T cell receptor beta chains presented below share a single source sample, sequenced in a study of blood T cells in healthy people across ages. For the second PCR, which ran for roughly 6 to 11 cycles, a sample-barcoded 5' primer and a J-beta primer mix were used. TCRdb analysed the 5' RACE reads with MiXCR anew, one entry per CDR3 protein. The sample lists 920,000 or so distinct CDR3 sequences; under 55% were seen once. Sequencing input: blood. Receptors were obtained from a woman aged 55-70 years in good health.

In its sample, this clonotype was seen a few times. The rearrangement joins TRBV6-6 to TRBJ2-1, with a tentative D call TRBD1 (6 bases). V was clipped by 6 bases and J by 9 bases, with 12 bases between them. The CDR3 spans 12 residues. Germline CDR1 and CDR2: MNHNY and SVGAGI (reference sequence). CDR3 region: CASSTGRGEQFF. The CDR3 nucleotides read TGTGCCAGCAGCACCGGCAGGGGTGAGCAGTTCTTC.

The sample holds a few counts of this clonotype. V is TRBV15 and J is TRBJ1-6; D call uncertain. The germline gives CDR1 LNHNV, CDR2 YYDKDF (reference sequence). V lost 1 base and J 10 bases, leaving 8 bases between the germline ends. The CDR3 extends over 13 amino acids. The CDR3: CATSRGADSPLHF. Here the CDR3 DNA reads TGTGCCACCAGCAGAGGGGCCGACTCACCCCTCCACTTT.

This clonotype occurred once. The rearrangement joins TRBV12-3 or TRBV12-4 to TRBJ2-1; 11 bases match TRBD2. The CDR3 loop spans 16 amino acids. V lost 2 bases and J lost 7; bases outside the gene matches: 7. CDR3: CASSLFGTSGPNEQFF. CDR3 DNA sequence: TGTGCCAGCAGTTTATTTGGGACTAGCGGCCCTAATGAGCAGTTCTTC.

As for this clonotype: A clone one base away is much larger, so this may be a read error. J is TRBJ2-7 and V is TRBV29-1, with D hard to call. Germline V gene data show CDR1 as SQVTM and CDR2 as ANQGSEA. This CDR3 spans 12 amino acids. The CDR3 region is CSVDDSSDEQYF. CDR3 coding DNA: TGCAGCGTTGATGACTCCTCCGACGAGCAGTACTTC.